These 10 T cell receptor beta chains share one sample of origin, sequenced in a study of tumor-infiltrating lymphocytes in localized non-small cell lung cancer. The protocol was immunoSEQ multiplex PCR, while the TCRdb copy is restricted to in-frame clones and leaves out a portion. Found here are approximately 10,000 clones, around 70% of them singletons; the top ten hold around 20%. The sequencing input was lung tumor tissue. Source of these receptors: a human donor with non-small cell lung cancer.

This chain links TRBV11-3 with TRBJ2-7; D remains unclear. This CDR3 is built from 14 residues. Germline V gene data show CDR1 as SGHNT and CDR2 as YENEEA. Deletions cut 3 bases from V and 1 base from J, with 10 bases between. The CDR3 nucleotides are TGTGCCAGCAGCTTGGTGGGATCTTCCTACGAGCAGTACTTC. This codes for CASSLVGSSYEQYF.

The V gene is TRBV6-5, the J gene TRBJ1-6, with 8 bases lining up with TRBD1. There are 15 residues in the CDR3. Germline CDR1 reads MNHEY; CDR2 reads SVGAGI. Trimming cost V 0 bases and J 9 bases; bases outside gene matches: 4. For the CDR3, the DNA is TGTGCCAGCAGTTACTCAGACAGGGGAGGTTCACCCCTCCACTTT. Translation: CASSYSDRGGSPLHF.

J is TRBJ1-4 and V is TRBV9; 9 bases line up with TRBD1. The CDR3 is 15 residues long. V lost 1 base to trimming and J lost 7 bases; unmatched junction nucleotides: 5. CDR1 is SGDLS and CDR2 is YYNGEE in the germline V gene. The CDR3 nucleotides are TGTGCCAGCAGCGTAAACAGGGGGCTAGGTGAAAAACTGTTTTTT. Translated, it gives CASSVNRGLGEKLFF.

This clone was observed a handful of times. V is TRBV5-6 and J is TRBJ2-2; tentatively, D is TRBD1 (5 bases). The CDR3 runs 15 residues. V was cut by 1 base and J by 6 bases, with 13 bases left in between. CDR1 SGHDT and CDR2 YYEEEE come from the germline V gene. The CDR3 spells CASSLTGSRAGELFF. The CDR3 nucleotides are TGTGCCAGCAGCTTGACTGGTAGCAGGGCCGGGGAGCTGTTTTTT.

The chain links TRBV10-3 to TRBJ2-3; D is ambiguous. The CDR3 extends over 11 amino acids. The germline gives CDR1 ENHRY, CDR2 SYGVKD. With 7 bases removed from V and 8 bases from J, the gap between germline ends came to 10 bases. In DNA, the CDR3 is TGTGCCATCAACATCGATGGTACGCAGTATTTT. Protein: CAINIDGTQYF.

This clone is medium-sized (0.01 to 0.1%). The chain links TRBV29-1 to TRBJ2-7; TRBD1 matches 8 bases. Unmatched junction bases numbered 9, after V lost 4 bases and J lost 7 bases. CDR1 is SQVTM and CDR2 is ANQGSEA in the germline V gene. The CDR3 consists of 13 residues. DNA of the CDR3: TGCAGCGTTGGGGACAGGCTGCCGGGGGAGCAGTACTTC. Its protein product is CSVGDRLPGEQYF.

A word on this clone: Its ends do not fully match the called genes, so a read error is possible. The chain recombines TRBV18 with TRBJ2-7; 7 bases are a match to TRBD1. This CDR3 has 12 amino acids. Germline V gene lookup returns CDR1 KGHSH and CDR2 LQKENI. The CDR3 DNA follows: TGTGCCAGCTCACCACTGCAGGGACAGCATTACTTC. Translated: CASSPLQGQHYF.

In the case of this clone: An end of the junction differs from the germline gene, which may be a read error. The chain carries TRBV2 and TRBJ1-4; D uncertain. Germline CDR1 reads SNHLY; CDR2 reads FYNNEI. This CDR3 has 12 amino acids. The CDR3 reads CASSGIRRGEVF. CDR3 DNA: TGTGCCAGCAGTGGAATAAGACGCGGGGAAGTTTTT.

J is TRBJ2-5 and V is TRBV5-1; D is possibly TRBD1 or TRBD2 (5 bases each). This CDR3 has 14 amino acids. With 3 bases removed from V and 2 bases from J, the gap between germline ends came to 11 bases. CDR1 is SGHRS and CDR2 is YFSETQ in the germline V gene. CDR3 nucleotides: TGCGCCAGCAGCTCCGGGACGTATCAAGAGACCCAGTACTTC. Translation gives CASSSGTYQETQYF.

This clone was seen a few times. The V gene is TRBV19, the J gene TRBJ2-1, with 9 bases aligning to TRBD2. V lost 4 bases to trimming and J lost 1 base; unmatched junction nucleotides: 8. This CDR3 has 17 residues. CDR1 and CDR2 (germline): LNHDA, SQIVND (reference sequence). CDR3 DNA: TGTGCCAGTAGTAGGACAAGCGGGGGGCCGTCCTACAATGAGCAGTTCTTC. Its protein is CASSRTSGGPSYNEQFF. Full variable domain (remainder filled in from reference TRBV19 and TRBJ2-1): DGGITQSPKYLFRKEGQNVTLSCEQNLNHDAMYWYRQDPGQGLRLIYYSQIVNDFQKGDIAEGYSVSREKKESFPLTVTSAQKNPTAFYLCASSRTSGGPSYNEQFFGPGTRLTVL.